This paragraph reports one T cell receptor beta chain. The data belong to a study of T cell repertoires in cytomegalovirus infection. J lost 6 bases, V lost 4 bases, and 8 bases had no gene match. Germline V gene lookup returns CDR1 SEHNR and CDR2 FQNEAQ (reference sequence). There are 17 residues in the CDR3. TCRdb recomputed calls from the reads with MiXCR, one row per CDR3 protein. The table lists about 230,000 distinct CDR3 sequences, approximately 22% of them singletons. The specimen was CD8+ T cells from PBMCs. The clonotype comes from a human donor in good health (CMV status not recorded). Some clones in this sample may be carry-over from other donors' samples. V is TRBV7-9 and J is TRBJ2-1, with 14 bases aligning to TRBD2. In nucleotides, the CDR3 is TGTGCCAGCAGCTACCTAAGGACTAGCGGGGGGACCAATGAGCAGTTCTTC. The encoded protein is CASSYLRTSGGTNEQFF.